This T cell receptor (beta chain) emerged from a study of cytotoxic CD8 clonotypes in ibrutinib-treated CLL (dated by TCRdb to 2020 to 2023). Regarding the complete study: The cohort had about a dozen relapsed/refractory and some 15 treatment-naive patients; under 18 were IGHV unmutated. Every sample from remission and from progressive disease was obtained while the patients were still on ibrutinib. Responses were partial in around 25 patients and complete in 2; after median roughly 69 months follow-up, around 15 stayed in remission and about 12 progressed. On average, each sample yielded approximately 250,000 productive templates and 94,082 productive rearrangements. Cryopreserved peripheral blood mononuclear cells were collected at three points: before therapy, at response, and at either sustained remission or disease progression. The response samples were drawn at a median of 12 months into treatment, with a range of roughly 6 to 40 months. Longitudinal samples were available for about 30% of the roughly 90 trial participants. Study-level results and caveats: Sampling times were not matched between sustained-remission and progressing patients, and lymph node repertoires were not studied. An increase in clonality was observed at ibrutinib response, with clonality remaining stable during sustained remission and falling back toward baseline at progression. Baseline clonality exceeded that of age-matched healthy donors and correlated strongly with circulating CD8+ T-cell counts. Public clonotypes were found to be uncommon and were observed to contract or remain stable during treatment; the increase in clonality was shown to reflect expansion of private clonotypes at ibrutinib response.

The goal of deep resolution MiSeq sequencing was a depth between 1 in 1 million and 1 in 200,000 T cells, and coverage averaged 10x per clonotype. TCR beta libraries were generated with the immunoSEQ hsTCRB Kit. From the authors' description of their analysis: ImmunoSEQ Data Assistant and ImmunoSEQ Analyzer were used for data analysis, and V, D and J genes were assigned according to IMGT definitions. Clonality, which ranges from 0 to 1, was calculated as one minus the normalized Shannon entropy of productive rearrangement frequencies. Public clonotype analysis was restricted to overrepresented clonotypes comprising at least 0.05% of each patient's repertoire. About a dozen age-matched healthy donor repertoires from immuneACCESS served as clonality controls. TCRdb mirrors the immuneACCESS table, restricted to in-frame sequences. Some clones are absent from its copies; in checked studies, under half trace to an unresolved V gene, and the reason for the others is unknown. Clone size and the V and J calls come from that table; the DNA yielded D and trimming. The sample table lists over 250,000 clones, approximately 76% of them with a count of one. The top ten clones comprise around 6% of the sample.

A remark on this clone: Its target antigen remains unknown. Within one base of it there is no much larger clone, and no base qualities were kept.

The intended sense of this specimen's time point label: progressive disease on ibrutinib. For TCR beta library preparation, 2 to 2.5 micrograms of genomic DNA were isolated from cryopreserved PBMCs. High-throughput TCR beta sequencing was performed on longitudinal blood samples from CLL patients receiving ibrutinib monotherapy. The patients took part in an open-label, single-center phase 2 trial of ibrutinib monotherapy. CDR1 and CDR2 are drawn from the germline V gene: SGHRS, YFSETQ. From the cysteine up to the phenylalanine, the CDR3 has a length of 15 residues. Just CDR3 DNA is preserved here, 45 bases in frame from base 1. V drops 1 base and J drops 1 base, leaving 11 bases in between.

The receptor was isolated from a human donor with chronic lymphocytic leukemia. Source: PBMCs, taken at disease progression, from a patient treated with ibrutinib. Here the chain combines TRBV5-1 and TRBJ2-5; the D gene cannot be resolved reliably. The CDR3 reads CASSLSLGTQETQYF. The nucleotide sequence is TGCGCCAGCAGCTTGTCTCTGGGAACCCAAGAGACCCAGTACTTC.